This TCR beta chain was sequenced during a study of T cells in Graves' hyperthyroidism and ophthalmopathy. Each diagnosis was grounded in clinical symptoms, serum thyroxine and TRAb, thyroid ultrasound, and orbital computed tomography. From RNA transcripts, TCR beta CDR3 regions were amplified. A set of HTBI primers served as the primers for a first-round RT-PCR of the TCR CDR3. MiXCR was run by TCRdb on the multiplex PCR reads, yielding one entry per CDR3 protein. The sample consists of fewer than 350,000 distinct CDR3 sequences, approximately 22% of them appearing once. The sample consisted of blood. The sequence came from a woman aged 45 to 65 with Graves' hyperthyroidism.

In DNA, the CDR3 is TGTGCCAGCACCCTCCGGACCCGGCCCCAGCATTTT. Protein: CASTLRTRPQHF. The chain joins TRBV27 to TRBJ1-5; D ambiguous. Trimming removed 7 bases from V and 9 bases from J, with 13 bases in between. CDR3 length: 12 residues. Germline V CDR1 and CDR2: MNHEY, SMNVEV (reference sequence).